Presented here are 27 T cell receptor beta chains from one specimen sequenced in a study of blood T cells in healthy people across ages. A second PCR, run for about 7 to 11 cycles, used a sample-barcoded 5' primer plus a J-beta primer mix. TCRdb processed the 5' RACE reads anew with MiXCR; each CDR3 protein has one entry. The sample has hundreds of thousands of distinct CDR3 sequences, roughly half seen once. The sample consisted of blood. Every receptor here comes from a woman of 80 years or more in good health.

The V call is TRBV5-1, the J call TRBJ1-1; the D gene is possibly TRBD1 (5 bases). This CDR3 is built from 16 residues. V was trimmed by 0 bases and J by 0 bases, leaving 12 bases between them. Germline V gives CDR1 SGHRS, CDR2 YFSETQ. The CDR3 spells CASSLGQHHMNTEAFF. The CDR3 DNA follows: TGCGCCAGCAGCTTGGGACAGCACCACATGAACACTGAAGCTTTCTTT. The full variable domain, with the rest looked up from reference TRBV5-1 and TRBJ1-1, is KAGVTQTPRYLIKTRGQQVTLSCSPISGHRSVSWYQQTPGQGLQFLFEYFSETQRNKGNFPGRFSGRQFSNSRSEMNVSTLELGDSALYLCASSLGQHHMNTEAFFGQGTRLTVV.

This clonotype was picked up many times. This chain links TRBV12-3 or TRBV12-4 with TRBJ2-4; 11 bases align to TRBD1. This CDR3 spans 14 amino acids. The V and J ends lost 3 bases and 7 bases, in that order; junction bases with no gene match: 2. CDR3 DNA sequence: TGTGCCAGCAGTTTTGGACAGGGGGCGAACATTCAGTACTTC. This gives the protein CASSFGQGANIQYF.

The sample holds a few counts of this clonotype. V is TRBV28 and J is TRBJ1-1; D not certain. This CDR3 is built from 11 residues. Germline CDR1 MDHEN, CDR2 SYDVKM. Trimming left V 6 bases short and J 3 bases short, with 5 bases between. DNA of the CDR3: TGTGCCAGCAGCCCGGACACTGAAGCTTTCTTT. Its protein is CASSPDTEAFF. The whole variable domain, remainder taken from reference TRBV28 and TRBJ1-1, is DVKVTQSSRYLVKRTGEKVFLECVQDMDHENMFWYRQDPGLGLRLIYFSYDVKMKEKGDIPEGYSVSREKKERFSLILESASTNQTSMYLCASSPDTEAFFGQGTRLTVV.

The rearrangement uses TRBV20-1 and TRBJ2-1, with 9 bases aligning to TRBD1. The ends lost 6 bases at V and 6 bases at J; junction bases unmatched: 9. The CDR3 is 14 residues long. CDR1 DFQATT and CDR2 SNEGSKA come from the germline V gene (reference sequence). The DNA for the CDR3 is TGCAGTGCGCCACAGGGGGCGATCTTCAATGAGCAGTTCTTC. This translates into CSAPQGAIFNEQFF.

The chain is built from TRBV3-1 and TRBJ2-7; D may be TRBD2 (6 bases). Trimming stripped 3 bases from V and 6 bases from J, with 21 bases between. Germline CDR1 reads LGHDT; CDR2 reads YNNKEL (reference sequence). There are 16 residues in the CDR3. This chain's CDR3 is CASSQYLAGLPSEQYF. The CDR3 DNA follows: TGTGCCAGCAGCCAGTATCTCGCGGGGCTCCCCTCCGAGCAGTACTTC.

A note on this clonotype: Being one base from a much bigger clone, this may be a read error. The chain couples TRBV20-1 to TRBJ2-4, with TRBD2 as a possible D gene (5 bases). The V gene lost 3 bases and the J gene lost 15 bases, with 21 bases spanning the gap. CDR1 and CDR2 from the germline V gene are DFQATT and SNEGSKA (reference sequence). The CDR3 runs to 13 residues. The CDR3 DNA reads TGCAGTGCTAGTATCTGGGCCATTAGGGAGCTGTACTTC. It yields the protein CSASIWAIRELYF.

This clonotype has a handful of counts. This rearrangement joins TRBV20-1 to TRBJ2-5, with TRBD2 matching over 14 bases. Germline trimming cut 5 bases from V and 4 bases from J; bases unmatched to any gene: 12. The CDR3 has 17 residues. CDR1 DFQATT and CDR2 SNEGSKA come from the germline V gene (reference sequence). CDR3 coding DNA: TGCAGTGCTGGAAAGGAATCCGGGACTAGCGGGAGAGAGACCCAGTACTTC. Its protein is CSAGKESGTSGRETQYF.

V and J are TRBV3-1 and TRBJ2-1; D not certain. V was pared by 0 bases and J by 3 bases, with 9 bases between. The CDR3 length is 15 residues. Germline CDR1 and CDR2: LGHDT and YNNKEL (reference sequence). CDR3 bases: TGTGCCAGCAGCCAAGAAACCCCGAGCTACAATGAGCAGTTCTTC. This codes for CASSQETPSYNEQFF.

CDR3: CSAITSGSKNIQYF. The CDR3 DNA is TGCAGTGCTATAACTAGCGGGTCCAAAAACATTCAGTACTTC. V usage is TRBV20-1 and J usage is TRBJ2-4, with TRBD2 matching 9 bases. Germline-derived CDR1 and CDR2 are DFQATT and SNEGSKA (reference sequence). CDR3 length equals 14 residues. V lost 4 bases to trimming and J lost 2 bases; unmatched junction nucleotides: 3.

About this clonotype: Since a much larger clone is just one base distant, this may be a read error. Here the CDR3 reads CASSSVLQPSYNEQFF. The CDR3 nucleotides are TGTGCCAGCAGCTCAGTACTCCAGCCGTCCTACAATGAGCAGTTCTTC. V and J are TRBV7-2 and TRBJ2-1; D is ambiguous. The V gene's germline CDR1 is SGHTA and CDR2 FQGNSA. This CDR3 comprises 16 residues. Trimming left V 4 bases short and J 1 base short, with 14 bases between.

This clonotype has a handful of counts. The rearrangement links TRBV5-6 to TRBJ2-5, with D possibly TRBD2 on 5 matching bases. Germline V gives CDR1 SGHDT, CDR2 YYEEEE. V was pared by 0 bases and J by 2 bases, with 11 bases between. The CDR3 extends over 15 amino acids. The CDR3 DNA reads as TGTGCCAGCAGCTTGGACCAAGGACTTCAAGAGACCCAGTACTTC. This encodes CASSLDQGLQETQYF.

This clonotype was counted at least ten times. The chain joins TRBV20-1 to TRBJ2-3; D perhaps matches TRBD1 (5 bases). The V gene lost 5 bases and the J gene lost 1 base, with 13 bases spanning the gap. Looked up from germline, CDR1 is DFQATT and CDR2 is SNEGSKA (reference sequence). The CDR3 has 14 residues. In nucleotides, the CDR3 is TGCAGTGCTGATGACGGCAGGGGCACAGATACGCAGTATTTT. This translates into CSADDGRGTDTQYF.

The V and J genes are TRBV5-1 and TRBJ2-7; TRBD2 matches at 9 bases. Unmatched junction bases numbered 12, after V lost 4 bases and J lost 4 bases. The CDR3 has 16 residues. Per germline, CDR1 SGHRS and CDR2 YFSETQ. Here the CDR3 reads CASSPPAPSGMYEQYF. The CDR3 nucleotides are TGCGCCAGCAGCCCACCGGCGCCTAGCGGGATGTACGAGCAGTACTTC. The whole variable domain, remainder taken from reference TRBV5-1 and TRBJ2-7, is KAGVTQTPRYLIKTRGQQVTLSCSPISGHRSVSWYQQTPGQGLQFLFEYFSETQRNKGNFPGRFSGRQFSNSRSEMNVSTLELGDSALYLCASSPPAPSGMYEQYFGPGTRLTVT.

The V call is TRBV5-1, the J call TRBJ2-1, with 7 bases identical to TRBD1. Germline V gene sequence: CDR1 SGHRS, CDR2 YFSETQ. J lost 3 bases, V lost 1 base, and 4 bases had no gene match. The CDR3 spans 15 residues. CDR3 residues: CASSLPTGLYNEQFF. Here the CDR3 DNA reads TGCGCCAGCAGCTTGCCGACAGGGCTCTACAATGAGCAGTTCTTC.

V and J are TRBV7-2 and TRBJ1-4; TRBD1 aligns across 8 bases. Germline V gene data show CDR1 as SGHTA and CDR2 as FQGNSA. The CDR3 extends over 15 amino acids. After removal of 5 bases from V and 5 bases from J, the junction contained 7 bases not matched to a gene. CDR3 sequence reads: CASSPKTGGNEKLFF. The CDR3 coding sequence is TGTGCCAGCAGCCCTAAAACAGGGGGGAATGAAAAACTGTTTTTT.

The chain couples TRBV20-1 to TRBJ2-7, with D maybe TRBD2 (5 bases). This CDR3 region has 14 residues. With 3 bases removed from V and 2 bases from J, the gap between germline ends came to 14 bases. Germline assignment: CDR1 DFQATT and CDR2 SNEGSKA (reference sequence). The CDR3 is CSASKRVSAYEQYF. For the CDR3, the DNA is TGCAGTGCTAGCAAGAGGGTCTCCGCCTACGAGCAGTACTTC.

This clonotype has a count of ten or more. The chain links TRBV20-1 to TRBJ2-4; D gene ambiguous. There are 13 residues in the CDR3. Trimming took off 0 bases at V and 6 bases at J, with 9 bases between the two ends. From germline, CDR1 is DFQATT and CDR2 SNEGSKA (reference sequence). The CDR3 sequence: CSARDNWRNIQYF. The CDR3, as DNA: TGCAGTGCTAGAGATAATTGGAGAAACATTCAGTACTTC.

This clonotype occurred many times. This sequence joins TRBV7-3 and TRBJ2-1; 9 bases match TRBD2. From germline, CDR1 is SGHTA and CDR2 FQGTGA. Trimming took 5 bases from V and 5 from J; bases not matched to a gene: 7. The CDR3 spans 15 residues. Written as DNA, the CDR3 is TGTGCCAGCAGCCCCTCGGGACTAGCAGACAATGAGCAGTTCTTC. It yields the protein CASSPSGLADNEQFF. The whole variable domain, remainder taken from reference TRBV7-3 and TRBJ2-1, is GAGVSQTPSNKVTEKGKYVELRCDPISGHTALYWYRQSLGQGPEFLIYFQGTGAADDSGLPNDRFFAVRPEGSVSTLKIQRTERGDSAVYLCASSPSGLADNEQFFGPGTRLTVL.

The chain joins TRBV9 to TRBJ1-2, with D possibly TRBD1 on 5 matching bases. Germline V gene lookup returns CDR1 SGDLS and CDR2 YYNGEE. CDR3 length: 14 residues. Trimming removed 5 bases from V and 7 bases from J, with 18 bases in between. This chain's CDR3 is CASSGGLFRRGYTF. The CDR3 nucleotides are TGTGCCAGCAGTGGGGGACTCTTTAGACGTGGCTACACCTTC.

J is TRBJ2-3 and V is TRBV29-1, with D perhaps matching TRBD2 (5 bases). The V gene lost 2 bases and the J gene lost 5 bases, with 14 bases spanning the gap. The CDR3 is 14 amino acids. Looked up from germline, CDR1 is SQVTM and CDR2 is ANQGSEA. This CDR3 is CSVERGSEGDTQYF. For the CDR3, the DNA is TGCAGCGTTGAACGAGGTTCCGAGGGAGATACGCAGTATTTT.

This clonotype was counted a few times. This may come from a read error, since a much larger clone is one base off. The gene calls are TRBV5-5 and TRBJ1-6; 7 bases are shared with TRBD1. The CDR3 is made up of 12 amino acids. With 2 bases clipped from V and 18 bases from J, the junction kept 8 bases outside the gene matches. Germline CDR1 SGHKS, CDR2 YYEKEE (reference sequence). The DNA for the CDR3 is TGTGCCAGCAGCTTACAGGGGACCTTCCCCCACTTT. Protein product: CASSLQGTFPHF.

With respect to this clonotype: This may come from a read error, since a much larger clone is one base off. The chain employs TRBV7-3 and TRBJ2-5; possibly TRBD1 for D (6 bases). The CDR3 runs to 14 residues. Germline loops: CDR1 SGHTA, CDR2 FQGTGA. DNA for the CDR3: TGTGTCAGCAGCTTAAGGGGGAGAGAAGAGACCCAGTACTTC. This translates into CVSSLRGREETQYF. Full variable domain (remainder filled in from reference TRBV7-3 and TRBJ2-5): GAGVSQTPSNKVTEKGKYVELRCDPISGHTALYWYRQSLGQGPEFLIYFQGTGAADDSGLPNDRFFAVRPEGSVSTLKIQRTERGDSAVYLCVSSLRGREETQYFGPGTRLLVL.

As concerns this clonotype: Possible read error: a much larger clone is one base away. The chain combines TRBV5-1 with TRBJ2-7; 8 bases fit TRBD2. The germline CDR1 and CDR2 sequences are SGHRS and YFSETQ. The CDR3 is 18 residues long. Trimming cost V 4 bases and J 7 bases; bases outside gene matches: 22. Written as DNA, the CDR3 is TGCGCCAGCAGCCGTCCATCTAGCGGGCTAAGCTCCTACAATGAGCAGTACTTC. It specifies CASSRPSSGLSSYNEQYF.

This sequence joins TRBV7-2 and TRBJ2-7; the D gene is possibly TRBD2 (5 bases). The CDR3 has 15 residues. Germline-derived CDR1 and CDR2 are SGHTA and FQGNSA. Trimming removed 1 base from V and 2 bases from J, with 12 bases in between. Here the CDR3 reads CASSLVASQTYEQYF. CDR3 sequence (DNA): TGTGCCAGCAGCTTAGTTGCTAGCCAAACCTACGAGCAGTACTTC. Full variable domain (remainder filled in from reference TRBV7-2 and TRBJ2-7): GAGVSQSPSNKVTEKGKDVELRCDPISGHTALYWYRQSLGQGLEFLIYFQGNSAPDKSGLPSDRFSAERTGGSVSTLTIQRTQQEDSAVYLCASSLVASQTYEQYFGPGTRLTVT.

The V gene is TRBV27, the J gene TRBJ1-4; possibly TRBD1 for D (6 bases). Looked up from germline, CDR1 is MNHEY and CDR2 is SMNVEV (reference sequence). Trimming took off 6 bases at V and 8 bases at J, with 13 bases between the two ends. This CDR3 has 13 amino acids. CDR3 coding DNA: TGTGCCAGCAGCAGGGGCGGCGGGGAAAAACTGTTTTTT. This encodes CASSRGGGEKLFF.

Concerning this clonotype itself: This sequence may be a read error, since a much larger clone differs from it by one base. The rearrangement joins TRBV7-2 to TRBJ2-1; possibly TRBD2 for D (5 bases). The V end lost 6 bases, the J end lost 7 bases, and 13 bases lay between the germline ends. CDR1 is SGHTA, CDR2 FQGNSA, per germline. The CDR3 consists of 13 residues. The CDR3 sequence is CTSSAGGRNEQFF. The CDR3 region has the DNA TGTACCAGCAGTGCAGGAGGCAGAAATGAGCAGTTCTTC.

The V gene is TRBV29-1, the J gene TRBJ2-2, with D possibly matching TRBD2 (5 bases). V was clipped by 7 bases and J by 1 base, with 13 bases between them. The germline gives CDR1 SQVTM, CDR2 ANQGSEA. The CDR3 runs to 14 residues. CDR3 loop: CSGGRGRNTGELFF. As DNA, the CDR3 is TGCAGCGGCGGACGGGGTCGGAACACCGGGGAGCTGTTTTTT.